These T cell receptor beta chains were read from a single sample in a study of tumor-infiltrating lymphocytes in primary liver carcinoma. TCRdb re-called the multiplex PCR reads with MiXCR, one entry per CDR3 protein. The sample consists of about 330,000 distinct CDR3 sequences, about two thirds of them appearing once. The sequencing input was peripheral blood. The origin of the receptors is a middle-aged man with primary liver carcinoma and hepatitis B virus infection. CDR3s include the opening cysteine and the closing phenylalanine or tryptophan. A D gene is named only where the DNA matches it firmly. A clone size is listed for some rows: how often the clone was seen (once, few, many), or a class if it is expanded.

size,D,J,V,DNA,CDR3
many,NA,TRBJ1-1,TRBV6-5,TGTGCCAGCAGTTACTCGCCGATACCTGTGGGGGGGAAGGCGGAAGCTTTCTTT,CASSYSPIPVGGKAEAFF
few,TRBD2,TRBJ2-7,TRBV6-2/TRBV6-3,TGTGCCAGCAGAAAGAGCGGGAGGGTCACCTACGAGCAGTACTTC,CASRKSGRVTYEQYF
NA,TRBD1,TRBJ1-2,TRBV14,TGTGCCAGCAGCCAACACATGACAGGGGGCAAGTATGACTACACCTTC,CASSQHMTGGKYDYTF
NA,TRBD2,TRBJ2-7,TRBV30,TGTGCCTGGAGTGACCTAGCGGGAGGCTACGAGCAGTACTTC,CAWSDLAGGYEQYF
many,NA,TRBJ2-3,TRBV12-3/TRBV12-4,TGTGCCAGCAGCTTTATGTCGAGCCCCACAGATACGCAGTATTTT,CASSFMSSPTDTQYF
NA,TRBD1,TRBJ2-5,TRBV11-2,TGTGCCAGCGTCATCGATGGGACAGGGGTCGGCGAGACACAGCACTTC,CASVIDGTGVGETQHF
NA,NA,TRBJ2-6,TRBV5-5,TGTGCCAGCAGCCAGCGAGTCTCTGGGGCCAACGTCCTGACTTTC,CASSQRVSGANVLTF
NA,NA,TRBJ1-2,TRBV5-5,TGTGCCAGCAGCTGTGGGCCGGGCTATGGCTACACCTTC,CASSCGPGYGYTF
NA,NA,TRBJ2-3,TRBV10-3,TGTGCCAACCACAGCGGAGACACAGATACGCAGTATTTT,CANHSGDTDTQYF
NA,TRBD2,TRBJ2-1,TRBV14,TGTGCCAACAGCGTAGCGGGAGGTCCCTACAATGAGCAGTTATTC,CANSVAGGPYNEQLF
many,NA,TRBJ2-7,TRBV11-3,TGTGCCAGCAGTGGAGGGGCTGAGTACGAGCAGTACTTC,CASSGGAEYEQYF
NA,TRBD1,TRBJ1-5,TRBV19,TGTGCCAGTAGTATAGAGACAGGGGATCAGCCCCAGCATTTT,CASSIETGDQPQHF
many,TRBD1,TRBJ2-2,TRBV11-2,TGTGCCAGCAGCTCCCAGGGGGTTGACACCGGGGAGCTGTTTTTT,CASSSQGVDTGELFF
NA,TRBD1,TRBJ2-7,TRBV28,TGTGCCAGCAGCCGGCTTACCGGGACAGGGCTCTACGAGCAGTACTTC,CASSRLTGTGLYEQYF
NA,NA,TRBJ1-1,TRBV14,TGTGCCAGCAGCCCACAGAACCTAAACACTGAAGCTTTCTTT,CASSPQNLNTEAFF
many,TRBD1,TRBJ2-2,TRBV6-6,TGTGCCAGCAGTTACTCCCCGACAGGGAGCACCGGGGAGCTGTTTTTT,CASSYSPTGSTGELFF
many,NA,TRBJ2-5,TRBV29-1,TGCAGCGTTGCGTACAAAGAGACCCAGTACTTC,CSVAYKETQYF
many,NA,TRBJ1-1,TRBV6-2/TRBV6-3,TGTGCCAGCAGTTATACAGCGAACACTGAAGCTTTCTTT,CASSYTANTEAFF
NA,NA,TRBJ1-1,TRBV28,TGTGCCAGCAGTTTATTCATTGTACAGGGCCCCAGGGACACTGAAGCTTTCTTT,CASSLFIVQGPRDTEAFF
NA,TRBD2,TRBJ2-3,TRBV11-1,TGTGCCAGCACTGCGGATGGGGCGGGAGGAATGGATACGCATTATTTT,CASTADGAGGMDTHYF
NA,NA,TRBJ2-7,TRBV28,TGTGCCTCTCTCTCGCTTATTGGCTACGAGCAGTACTTC,CASLSLIGYEQYF
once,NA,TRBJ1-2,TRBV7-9,TGTGCCAGCAGCTTACTTTCGGGTCTCTACACCTTC,CASSLLSGLYTF
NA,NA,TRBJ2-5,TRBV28,TGTGCCAGCAGTTTAAGGGTTTGTGCATCGGAGACCCAGTACTTC,CASSLRVCASETQYF
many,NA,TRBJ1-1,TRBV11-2,TGTGCCAGCAGCTTAGACAGGACCACTGAAGCTTTCTTT,CASSLDRTTEAFF
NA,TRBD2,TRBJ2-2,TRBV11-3,TGTGCCAGCAGTTCTGGCGGGAGTTTAATAGGGGAGCTGTTTTTT,CASSSGGSLIGELFF
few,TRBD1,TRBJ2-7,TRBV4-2,TGTGCCAGCAGCCATAGACAGGGATTGACCTACGAGCAGTACTTC,CASSHRQGLTYEQYF
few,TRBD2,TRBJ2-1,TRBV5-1,TGCGCCAGCAGCCCGACGGGACTAGCGGGAGTAGGTAGGCACAATGAGCAGTTCTTC,CASSPTGLAGVGRHNEQFF
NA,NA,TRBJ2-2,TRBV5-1,TGCGCCAGCAGCTTGGTTCAGGGTGAAGGCGGGGAGCTGTTTTTT,CASSLVQGEGGELFF
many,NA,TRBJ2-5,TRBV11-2,TGTGCCAGCAGCTTACAGGGCCCGGAGACCCAGTACTTC,CASSLQGPETQYF
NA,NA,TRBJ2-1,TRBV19,TGTGCCAGTAACTCCGGGACGGGACACAATGAGCAGTTCTTC,CASNSGTGHNEQFF
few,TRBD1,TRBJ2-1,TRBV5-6,TGTGCCAGCAGCTTGGCGCGTGGGACAGGGCCTTACAATGAGCAGTTCTTC,CASSLARGTGPYNEQFF
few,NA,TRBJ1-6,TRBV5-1,TGCGCCAGCAGCTTGTCGGCCTCGGATTCACCCCTCCACTTT,CASSLSASDSPLHF
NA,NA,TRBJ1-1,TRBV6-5,TGTGCCAGCAGACGTGACTTTCTGGGGGGGCGTAAGAACACTGATGCTTTCTTT,CASRRDFLGGRKNTDAFF
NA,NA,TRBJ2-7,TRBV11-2,TGTGCCAGCAGCAAAAGGACTCCAGCTAGGGCTTACGATCAGTACTTC,CASSKRTPARAYDQYF
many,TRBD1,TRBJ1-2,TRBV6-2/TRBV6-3,TGTGCCAGCAGCACCCTGGACAGGGCTGACTATGGCTACACCTTC,CASSTLDRADYGYTF
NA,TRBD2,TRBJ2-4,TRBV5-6,TGTGCCAGCAGCCCAAGCGGGGGAGCCAAAAACATTCAGTACTTC,CASSPSGGAKNIQYF
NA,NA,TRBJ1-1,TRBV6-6,TGTGCCAGCAAGAGTCCACTTAACACTGAAGCTTTCTTT,CASKSPLNTEAFF
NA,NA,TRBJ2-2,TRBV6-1,TGTGCCAGCAGCCCCGGAACGGTGGTCGGGGAGCTGTTTTTT,CASSPGTVVGELFF
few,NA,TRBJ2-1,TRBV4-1,TGCGCCAGCAGCCAAGATACGGGACGGGGGAACAATGAGCAGTTCTTC,CASSQDTGRGNNEQFF
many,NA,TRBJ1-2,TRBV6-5,TGTGCCAGCAGTTACTCGTACGGGTGGGGCTACACCTTC,CASSYSYGWGYTF
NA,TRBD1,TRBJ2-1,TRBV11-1,TGTGCCAGCAGGTTAGCAGGGGGCCGACCGGATGAGCTGTTCTTC,CASRLAGGRPDELFF
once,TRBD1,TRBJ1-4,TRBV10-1,TGCGCCATCAGTGAAGTTTGGGACAGATTAGAAAAACTGTTTTTT,CAISEVWDRLEKLFF
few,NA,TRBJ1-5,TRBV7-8,TGTGCCGGCAGCTTAGAACCCGGGCTAAAAAAGGATCAGCCCCAGCATTTT,CAGSLEPGLKKDQPQHF
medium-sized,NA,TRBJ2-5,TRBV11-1,TGTGCCAGCAGCGACCAGCCTCAGGCCCAGTACTTC,CASSDQPQAQYF
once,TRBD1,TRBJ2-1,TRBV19,TGTGCCAGTACCGAGTATTCTCACGGGACAGGGTCCTACAATGAGCAGTTCTTC,CASTEYSHGTGSYNEQFF
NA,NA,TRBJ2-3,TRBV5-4,TGTACCAGCAGCTTTCCCGGGACAGATACGCAGTATTTT,CTSSFPGTDTQYF